The 8 T cell receptor beta chains below come from one sample, sequenced in a study of blood T cell repertoires in COVID-19. The data were produced by immunoSEQ multiplex PCR, yet TCRdb's version contains in-frame clones alone and is incomplete. The sample yields tens of thousands of clones, approximately 87% seen once. The sample consisted of peripheral blood. All receptors derive from a man between 50 and 59 years old with active COVID-19.

Only one count was recorded for this clone. J is TRBJ1-2 and V is TRBV2; 8 positions agree with TRBD1. V lost 2 bases to trimming and J lost 5 bases; unmatched junction nucleotides: 4. CDR3 length: 14 amino acids. Per the germline V gene, CDR1 is SNHLY and CDR2 is FYNNEI. CDR3 loop: CASSEQGASYGYTF. The DNA of the CDR3 is TGTGCCAGCAGTGAACAGGGGGCGTCTTATGGCTACACCTTC.

The chain employs TRBV9 and TRBJ1-6; 10 nucleotides line up with TRBD1. V shed 3 bases, J shed 7 bases, and the junction held 7 bases outside the gene matches. This CDR3 spans 16 amino acids. Germline CDR1 is SGDLS and CDR2 is YYNGEE. This CDR3 is CASSALPGQGNSPLHF. The DNA of the CDR3 is TGTGCCAGCAGCGCTCTACCGGGACAGGGGAATTCACCCCTCCACTTT.

This chain uses TRBV4-3 with TRBJ2-1; 9 positions match TRBD1. Trimming cost V 3 bases and J 7 bases; bases outside gene matches: 4. Germline V lookup: CDR1 LGHNA, CDR2 YSLEER. The CDR3 runs to 14 residues. CDR3 nucleotide sequence: TGCGCCAGCAGCCACCGGACAGGGGTGAATGAGCAGTTCTTC. This sequence encodes CASSHRTGVNEQFF.

This chain uses TRBV5-1 with TRBJ2-1, with 10 positions matching TRBD2. The CDR3 is made up of 15 amino acids. V lost 2 bases and J lost 6; bases outside the gene matches: 5. Germline values: CDR1 SGHRS, CDR2 YFSETQ. Here the CDR3 reads CASSLAGGAGNEQFF. The CDR3 bases are TGCGCCAGCAGCTTAGCGGGAGGGGCCGGCAATGAGCAGTTCTTC.

The chain is built from TRBV2 and TRBJ2-3, with a tentative D call TRBD1 (5 bases). CDR3 length: 14 amino acids. CDR1 is SNHLY and CDR2 is FYNNEI in the germline V gene. Deletions cut 1 base from V and 5 bases from J, with 10 bases between. CDR3 sequence (DNA): TGTGCCAGCAGTGAAGGGGGCCTAGGAGATACGCAGTATTTT. Translated: CASSEGGLGDTQYF.

This chain connects TRBV2 to TRBJ2-1; the match to TRBD2 covers 9 bases. J lost 3 bases, V lost 3 bases, and 6 bases had no gene match. Germline CDR1 and CDR2: SNHLY and FYNNEI. CDR3 size: 16 residues. For the CDR3, the DNA is TGTGCCAGCAGTGAGTCGCGGGAGGGATACTACAATGAGCAGTTCTTC. Protein product: CASSESREGYYNEQFF.

The rearrangement uses TRBV12-5 and TRBJ2-5; D ambiguous. Germline CDR1 reads LGHNT; CDR2 reads FRNRAP. With 1 base removed from V and 2 bases from J, the gap between germline ends came to 5 bases. The CDR3 loop spans 13 amino acids. The CDR3: CASGLAPQETQYF. CDR3 DNA sequence: TGTGCTAGTGGTTTGGCCCCTCAAGAGACCCAGTACTTC.

This clone was detected only a few times. The J gene is TRBJ2-1, the V gene TRBV6-4; 12 nucleotides align to TRBD2. CDR1 and CDR2 from the germline V gene are MRHNA and SNTAGT. J was trimmed by 6 bases and V by 0 bases; bases with no gene match: 0. This CDR3 comprises 15 residues. The CDR3, as DNA: TGTGCCAGCAGTGACTCGACTAGCGGGAGCAATGAGCAGTTCTTC. This codes for CASSDSTSGSNEQFF.